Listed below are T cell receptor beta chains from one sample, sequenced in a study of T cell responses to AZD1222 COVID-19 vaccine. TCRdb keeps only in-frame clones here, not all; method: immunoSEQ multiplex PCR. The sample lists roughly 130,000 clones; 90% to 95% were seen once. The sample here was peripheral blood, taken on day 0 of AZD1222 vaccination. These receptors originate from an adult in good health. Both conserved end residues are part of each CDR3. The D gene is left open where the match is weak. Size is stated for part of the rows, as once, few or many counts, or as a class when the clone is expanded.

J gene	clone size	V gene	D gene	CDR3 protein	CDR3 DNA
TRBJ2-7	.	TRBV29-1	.	CSVDLGRVQYF	TGCAGCGTTGACTTAGGACGGGTGCAGTACTTC
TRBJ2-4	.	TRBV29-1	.	CSSSNIQYF	TGCAGCTCCTCAAACATTCAGTACTTC
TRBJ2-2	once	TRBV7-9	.	CASSPKGEWDTGELFF	TGTGCCAGCAGCCCCAAGGGGGAGTGGGACACCGGGGAGCTGTTTTTT
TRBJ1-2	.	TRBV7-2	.	CASSFNYGYTF	TGTGCCAGCAGCTTTAACTATGGCTACACCTTC
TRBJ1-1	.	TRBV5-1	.	CASRPGMRGTEAFF	TGCGCCAGCAGGCCCGGGATGAGAGGTACTGAAGCTTTCTTT
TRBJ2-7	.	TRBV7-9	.	CASSLSLAPYEQYF	TGTGCCAGCAGCTTAAGTCTAGCGCCCTACGAGCAGTACTTC
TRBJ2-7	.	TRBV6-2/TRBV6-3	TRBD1	CASSLGQGGASYEQYF	TGTGCCAGCAGTCTTGGACAGGGGGGTGCCTCCTACGAGCAGTACTTC
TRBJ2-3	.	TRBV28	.	CASSLVSGTDTQYF	TGTGCCAGCAGTTTAGTTAGCGGCACAGATACGCAGTATTTT
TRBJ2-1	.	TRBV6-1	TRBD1	CASLGTGVLEQFF	TGTGCCAGCCTGGGGACAGGGGTTCTTGAGCAGTTCTTC
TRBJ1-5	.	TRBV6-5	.	CASSYEEGSQPQHF	TGTGCCAGCAGTTACGAGGAGGGGTCTCAGCCCCAGCATTTT
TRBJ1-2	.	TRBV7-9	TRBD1	CASSSGGSGYTF	TGTGCCAGCAGCTCAGGGGGGTCGGGCTACACCTTC
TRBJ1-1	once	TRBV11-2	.	CASSLGAYGTEAFF	TGTGCCAGCAGCTTAGGGGCATATGGCACTGAAGCTTTCTTT
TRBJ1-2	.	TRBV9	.	CASSGGQEGGELYGYTF	TGTGCCAGCAGCGGGGGGCAGGAGGGAGGCGAGCTCTATGGCTACACCTTC
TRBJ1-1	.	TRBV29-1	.	CSVERPSGGAFF	TGCAGCGTTGAACGTCCCAGCGGCGGGGCTTTCTTT
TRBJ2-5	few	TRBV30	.	CAWSKAAQETQYF	TGTGCCTGGAGCAAGGCGGCCCAAGAGACCCAGTACTTC
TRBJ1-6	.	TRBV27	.	CASSPTRANSPLHF	TGTGCCAGCAGCCCGACCAGGGCAAATTCACCCCTCCACTTT
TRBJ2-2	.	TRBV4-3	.	CASRGINTGELFF	TGCGCCAGCAGGGGAATCAACACCGGGGAGCTGTTTTTT
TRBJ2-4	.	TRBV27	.	CASSPNWNLAKNIQYF	TGTGCCAGCAGTCCCAATTGGAATTTAGCCAAAAACATTCAGTACTTC
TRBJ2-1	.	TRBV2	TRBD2	CASILTSGGHNEQFF	TGTGCCAGCATCCTTACTAGCGGGGGTCACAATGAGCAGTTCTTC
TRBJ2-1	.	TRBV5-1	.	CASSLAGGAGRFYNEQFF	TGCGCCAGCAGCTTGGCCGGAGGCGCGGGCCGCTTTTACAATGAGCAGTTCTTC
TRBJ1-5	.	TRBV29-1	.	CSVDGGASNQPQHF	TGCAGCGTTGATGGAGGGGCTAGCAATCAGCCCCAGCATTTT
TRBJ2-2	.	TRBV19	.	CASSPISGGELFF	TGTGCCAGTAGTCCAATATCGGGCGGGGAGCTGTTTTTT
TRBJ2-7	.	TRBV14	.	CASSQGRRGVFYEQYF	TGTGCCAGCAGCCAAGGAAGGAGGGGGGTATTTTACGAGCAGTACTTC
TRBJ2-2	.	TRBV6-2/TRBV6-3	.	CASSYLTRWGKANTGELFF	TGTGCCAGCAGTTACCTAACCCGGTGGGGGAAGGCGAACACCGGGGAGCTGTTTTTT
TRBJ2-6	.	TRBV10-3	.	CAVGRFFSGANVLTF	TGTGCGGTGGGCAGATTCTTCTCTGGGGCCAACGTCCTGACTTTC
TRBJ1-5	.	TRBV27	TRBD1	CASSFLGTGASWQPQHF	TGTGCCAGCAGTTTCCTTGGGACAGGGGCCTCGTGGCAGCCCCAGCATTTT
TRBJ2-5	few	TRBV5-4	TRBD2	CASSADSGAKQETQYF	TGTGCCAGCAGCGCTGACAGCGGGGCTAAACAAGAGACCCAGTACTTC
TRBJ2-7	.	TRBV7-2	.	CASSLVDSTYEQYF	TGTGCCAGCAGCTTAGTAGACAGTACCTACGAGCAGTACTTC
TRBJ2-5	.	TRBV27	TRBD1	CASSLRDRQETQYF	TGTGCCAGCAGTCTCCGGGACAGACAAGAGACCCAGTACTTC
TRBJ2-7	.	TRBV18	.	CASSPPGTPGEQYF	TGTGCCAGCTCACCACCGGGGACCCCTGGGGAGCAGTACTTC
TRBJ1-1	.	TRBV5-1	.	CASSLEHPNTEAFF	TGCGCCAGCAGCTTGGAACACCCGAACACTGAAGCTTTCTTT
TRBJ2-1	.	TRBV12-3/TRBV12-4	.	CASSLLAVDEQFF	TGTGCCAGCAGTTTATTAGCGGTGGATGAGCAGTTCTTC
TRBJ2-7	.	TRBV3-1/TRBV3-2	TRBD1	CASSHLQGAEQYF	TGTGCCAGCAGCCATCTACAGGGGGCCGAGCAGTACTTC
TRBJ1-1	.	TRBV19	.	CASSSQGYVNTEAFF	TGTGCCAGTAGCTCCCAGGGATATGTGAACACTGAAGCTTTCTTT
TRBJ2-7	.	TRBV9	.	CASSVGGATYEQYF	TGTGCCAGCAGCGTAGGGGGGGCAACCTACGAGCAGTACTTC
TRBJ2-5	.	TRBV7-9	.	CASSLLGAETQYF	TGTGCCAGCAGCCTACTAGGGGCGGAGACCCAGTACTTC
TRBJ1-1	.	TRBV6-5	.	CASSQGQGRTEAFF	TGTGCCAGCAGCCAGGGCCAGGGAAGGACTGAAGCTTTCTTT
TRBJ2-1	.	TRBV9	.	CASSVAPFAGQFF	TGTGCCAGCAGCGTAGCCCCGTTCGCGGGGCAGTTCTTC
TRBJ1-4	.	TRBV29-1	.	CSVGFWESSKLFF	TGCAGCGTTGGATTCTGGGAATCGTCAAAACTGTTTTTT
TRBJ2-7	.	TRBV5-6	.	CASSLQGGWDSYEQYF	TGTGCCAGCAGCCTTCAGGGAGGTTGGGATTCGTACGAGCAGTACTTC